Presented here are 29 T cell receptor beta chains from one specimen sequenced in a study of cytomegalovirus exposure and HLA in healthy donors. Sequencing was performed with immunoSEQ multiplex PCR; in TCRdb, only in-frame clones are kept and a portion is missing. The sample contains about 110,000 clones, over 75% of which appear only once. Sequencing input: PBMCs. Source of these receptors: a woman aged 18-30 years in good health and CMV-seronegative.

The V call is TRBV9, the J call TRBJ2-1; D possibly corresponds to TRBD1 (6 bases). The CDR3 contains 12 residues. In germline, CDR1 is SGDLS, CDR2 YYNGEE. With 4 bases removed from V and 9 bases from J, the gap between germline ends came to 11 bases. The CDR3 DNA reads as TGTGCCAGCAGCCAGGGGCGGAGTGAGCAGTTCTTC. This codes for CASSQGRSEQFF.

Regarding this clone: Other DNA sequences in the sample encode the same CDR3. The CDR3 loop reads CASSLGTAYGYTF. DNA of the CDR3: TGTGCCAGCAGCTTGGGGACAGCTTATGGCTACACCTTC. The chain links TRBV7-9 to TRBJ1-2, with 7 positions matching TRBD1. CDR3 size: 13 residues. Germline trimming cut 3 bases from V and 5 bases from J; bases unmatched to any gene: 3. Germline values: CDR1 SEHNR, CDR2 FQNEAQ (reference sequence). Combining the CDR3 with reference TRBV7-9 and TRBJ1-2 gives the whole variable domain DTGVSQNPRHKITKRGQNVTFRCDPISEHNRLYWYRQTLGQGPEFLTYFQNEAQLEKSRLLSDRFSAERPKGSFSTLEIQRTEQGDSAMYLCASSLGTAYGYTFGSGTRLTVV.

J is TRBJ1-4 and V is TRBV6-1; D remains unclear. Germline-derived CDR1 and CDR2 are MNHNS and SASEGT. The CDR3 sequence is 15 residues long. V lost 6 bases and J 0 bases, leaving 11 bases between the germline ends. Here the CDR3 reads CASSPRTATNEKLFF. CDR3 coding DNA: TGTGCCAGCAGCCCCCGGACTGCAACTAATGAAAAACTGTTTTTT.

The chain carries TRBV28 and TRBJ1-2; D is undetermined. The germline V and J ends were trimmed by 5 bases and 4 bases, with 23 bases remaining between them. The germline V gene has CDR1 MDHEN and CDR2 SYDVKM. The CDR3 consists of 17 residues. CDR3 sequence (DNA): TGTGCCAGCAGTACAAGTGGCCTAGCGTCAGACTTCTATGGCTACACCTTC. Protein sequence: CASSTSGLASDFYGYTF.

This rearrangement joins TRBV4-1 to TRBJ1-2; D remains unclear. Germline loops: CDR1 MGHRA, CDR2 YSYEKL. Trimming removed 3 bases at V and 8 bases at J, with 16 bases between. The CDR3 is 14 residues long. The CDR3 reads CASSQRDPVGGYTF. Written as DNA, the CDR3 is TGCGCCAGCAGCCAGCGGGATCCGGTCGGGGGCTACACCTTC.

The rearrangement links TRBV27 to TRBJ2-3; the D is unclear. Germline assignment: CDR1 MNHEY and CDR2 SMNVEV (reference sequence). There are 11 residues in the CDR3. Trimming shortened V by 4 bases and J by 11 bases, and 10 bases separated the two germline ends. The CDR3 reads CASSSYLGQYF. CDR3 DNA sequence: TGTGCCAGCAGTTCCTACCTCGGGCAGTATTTT.

The rearrangement uses TRBV7-9 and TRBJ1-2; D gene uncertain. The CDR3 length is 12 residues. V was shortened by 4 bases and J by 7 bases, with 10 bases between the two germline ends. Germline values: CDR1 SEHNR, CDR2 FQNEAQ (reference sequence). The CDR3 reads CASSSDSGGYTF. The CDR3, as DNA: TGTGCCAGCAGCTCCGACTCGGGTGGCTACACCTTC.

This clone was seen once. Lacking the conserved final phenylalanine or tryptophan, this CDR3 likely reflects a read error. The limits of the CDR3 on the DNA are not certain, so only TCRdb's listed CDR3 is given. V and J are TRBV5-6 and TRBJ1-2; TRBD1 reflects the table's D call only, with no check against the DNA. Germline CDR1 SGHDT, CDR2 YYEEEE. The CDR3 extends over 12 residues, inclusive of both ends. CDR3 in amino acids: CASSSFRAQGVI.

The rearrangement joins TRBV5-5 to TRBJ1-1; D is possibly TRBD1 (5 bases). The germline V and J ends were trimmed by 1 base and 4 bases, with 8 bases remaining between them. Germline loops: CDR1 SGHKS, CDR2 YYEKEE (reference sequence). The CDR3 loop spans 13 amino acids. This chain's CDR3 is CASSLFRATEAFF. The CDR3 DNA reads as TGTGCCAGCAGCTTGTTCAGGGCCACTGAAGCTTTCTTT. The whole variable domain, remainder taken from reference TRBV5-5 and TRBJ1-1, is DAGVTQSPTHLIKTRGQQVTLRCSPISGHKSVSWYQQVLGQGPQFIFQYYEKEERGRGNFPDRFSARQFPNYSSELNVNALLLGDSALYLCASSLFRATEAFFGQGTRLTVV.

This chain joins TRBV5-1 and TRBJ2-1, with 10 bases matching TRBD1. This CDR3 has 14 amino acids. Germline CDR1 SGHRS, CDR2 YFSETQ. Trimming at V came to 10 bases and at J to 8 bases, leaving 12 bases not matched to a gene. The CDR3 region is CASGPGQGYDEQFF. As DNA, the CDR3 is TGCGCCTCCGGCCCGGGACAGGGGTATGATGAGCAGTTCTTC.

V is TRBV7-3 and J is TRBJ2-1; a possible D gene is TRBD2 (7 bases). The germline V and J ends were trimmed by 2 bases and 10 bases, with 9 bases remaining between them. CDR1 and CDR2 from the germline V gene are SGHTA and FQGTGA. The CDR3 runs 12 residues. CDR3 bases: TGTGCCAGCAGCTTAGGGGGGGGCGAGCAGTTCTTC. Translated: CASSLGGGEQFF.

The chain links TRBV11-2 to TRBJ1-6, with D maybe TRBD1 (5 bases). Germline assignment: CDR1 SGHAT and CDR2 FQNNGV. CDR3 length equals 16 residues. V was cut by 1 base and J by 6 bases, with 13 bases left in between. CDR3 DNA: TGTGCCAGCAGCTTAGCCTCGACAGTGACTAATTCACCCCTCCACTTT. As protein: CASSLASTVTNSPLHF.

CDR3 sequence (DNA): TGTGCCAGCAGCGTAGGGGACAGGGGGCCGGAACTGTTTTTT. Translated: CASSVGDRGPELFF. The rearrangement uses TRBV9 and TRBJ1-4, with 12 bases that match TRBD1. The CDR3 runs 14 residues. The V gene's germline CDR1 is SGDLS and CDR2 YYNGEE. Trimming at V came to 0 bases and at J to 12 bases, leaving 3 bases not matched to a gene. Variable domain in full (rest from reference TRBV9 and TRBJ1-4): DSGVTQTPKHLITATGQRVTLRCSPRSGDLSVYWYQQSLDQGLQFLIQYYNGEERAKGNILERFSAQQFPDLHSELNLSSLELGDSALYFCASSVGDRGPELFFGSGTQLSVL.

V usage is TRBV6-6 and J usage is TRBJ1-3, with 7 bases lining up with TRBD1. The length of the CDR3 is 14 residues. Germline assignment: CDR1 MNHNY and CDR2 SVGAGI (reference sequence). The V segment lost 4 bases and the J segment 11 bases; nucleotides outside the gene matches: 11. The CDR3 DNA reads as TGTGCCAGCAGTTCGCAGGGGGACCGTGGTCCCATATATTTT. It codes for CASSSQGDRGPIYF.

V usage is TRBV9 and J usage is TRBJ2-3, with 12 bases that match TRBD2. The CDR3 is made up of 16 amino acids. V lost 3 bases to trimming and J lost 6 bases; unmatched junction nucleotides: 8. The germline V gene has CDR1 SGDLS and CDR2 YYNGEE. The CDR3 is CASSGWTSGERDTQYF. The CDR3 DNA reads TGTGCCAGCAGCGGATGGACTAGCGGGGAGAGGGATACGCAGTATTTT.

The rearrangement uses TRBV5-1 and TRBJ2-2; D is unresolved. CDR1 is SGHRS and CDR2 is YFSETQ in the germline V gene. There are 17 residues in the CDR3. V gave up 3 bases and J gave up 3 bases, with 18 bases separating them. CDR3 DNA: TGCGCCAGCAGCTCCCCTACCTTTCTTACAGACACCGGGGAGCTGTTTTTT. Protein: CASSSPTFLTDTGELFF.

J is TRBJ2-2 and V is TRBV5-1, with TRBD2 as a possible D gene (6 bases). This CDR3 has 15 residues. Germline CDR1 is SGHRS and CDR2 is YFSETQ. Trimming cost V 1 base and J 5 bases, with 12 bases left between them. The CDR3: CASSLTGELTGELFF. In DNA, the CDR3 is TGCGCCAGCAGCTTGACGGGGGAATTGACCGGGGAGCTGTTTTTT.

The rearrangement links TRBV5-1 to TRBJ1-6; 7 bases agree with TRBD1. The germline gives CDR1 SGHRS, CDR2 YFSETQ. The V gene end was trimmed by 4 bases and the J gene end by 7 bases; junction bases not matched to a gene: 11. The length of the CDR3 is 16 residues. CDR3 protein: CASSTRRQGDNSPLHF. The CDR3 nucleotides are TGCGCCAGCAGCACCCGAAGACAGGGTGACAATTCACCCCTCCACTTT.

The sample holds one count of this clone. The genes are TRBV9 and TRBJ2-1, with D hard to call. Per the germline V gene, CDR1 is SGDLS and CDR2 is YYNGEE. V lost 3 bases and J lost 0, with 10 bases in between. CDR3 length: 15 residues. CDR3 DNA: TGTGCCAGCAGCGCCTCAGCTAGCTCCTACAATGAGCAGTTCTTC. Translation: CASSASASSYNEQFF.

This clone has only a few counts. The chain has TRBV7-2 and TRBJ2-7; TRBD1 aligns across 7 bases. Germline V gives CDR1 SGHTA, CDR2 FQGNSA. Germline trimming cut 3 bases from V and 4 bases from J; bases unmatched to any gene: 12. The CDR3 extends over 16 amino acids. The DNA for the CDR3 is TGTGCCAGCAGCTTTTCGCCCGGGCAGGGGGTTTACGAGCAGTACTTC. Its translation: CASSFSPGQGVYEQYF.

The rearrangement links TRBV25-1 to TRBJ2-1, with 10 bases aligning to TRBD2. The CDR3 is 13 residues long. V was pared by 8 bases and J by 9 bases, with 7 bases of the junction left unmatched. The germline V gene has CDR1 MGHDK and CDR2 SYGVNS. In DNA, the CDR3 is TGTGCCAGCTCAGCTAGCGGGGGAGGTGAGCAGTTCTTC. It codes for CASSASGGGEQFF.

The chain links TRBV6-6 to TRBJ1-2; D gene unclear. Germline lookup yields CDR1 MNHNY and CDR2 SVGAGI (reference sequence). Trimming took off 0 bases at V and 7 bases at J, with 15 bases between the two ends. The CDR3 has 15 amino acids. CDR3 in DNA: TGTGCCAGCAGTTACTCGCAGTCCAGTCCCGTTGGCTACACCTTC. Its translation is CASSYSQSSPVGYTF.

The rearrangement joins TRBV12-5 to TRBJ2-3; a possible D gene is TRBD1 (5 bases). The CDR3 consists of 13 residues. Germline CDR1 LGHNT, CDR2 FRNRAP. V shed 3 bases and J shed 3 bases, with 7 bases lying between them. CDR3 region: CASGFQGTDTQYF. The CDR3 DNA is TGTGCTAGTGGTTTCCAGGGTACAGATACGCAGTATTTT.

Written as DNA, the CDR3 is TGTGCCAGCAGCTTAGGAGCCGCCGACAGGGATGGCTACACCTTC. Its translation: CASSLGAADRDGYTF. The chain is built from TRBV7-9 and TRBJ1-2; 7 bases match TRBD1. This CDR3 comprises 15 residues. Trimming removed 1 base from V and 6 bases from J; junction bases left unmatched: 8. Germline values: CDR1 SEHNR, CDR2 FQNEAQ (reference sequence).

The chain combines TRBV27 with TRBJ1-5; 10 bases agree with TRBD1. J gave up 7 bases and V 1 base, and 4 bases lay outside the gene matches. CDR1 is MNHEY and CDR2 is SMNVEV in the germline V gene (reference sequence). The CDR3 has 15 amino acids. The CDR3: CASSLFGTGEQPQHF. CDR3 nucleotides: TGTGCCAGCAGTTTATTCGGGACAGGGGAACAGCCCCAGCATTTT.

The chain employs TRBV19 and TRBJ2-1; tentatively, D is TRBD2 (6 bases). This CDR3 has 11 residues. The germline CDR1 and CDR2 sequences are LNHDA and SQIVND (reference sequence). The germline V and J ends were trimmed by 7 bases and 10 bases, with 11 bases remaining between them. The CDR3 sequence is CASTTAGEQFF. The CDR3 nucleotides are TGTGCCAGTACCACGGCGGGAGAGCAGTTCTTC. The entire variable domain, with the rest obtained from reference TRBV19 and TRBJ2-1, is as follows: DGGITQSPKYLFRKEGQNVTLSCEQNLNHDAMYWYRQDPGQGLRLIYYSQIVNDFQKGDIAEGYSVSREKKESFPLTVTSAQKNPTAFYLCASTTAGEQFFGPGTRLTVL.

The chain employs TRBV19 and TRBJ1-5; 10 bases are a match to TRBD1. This CDR3 is built from 18 residues. The V segment lost 8 bases and the J segment 0 bases; nucleotides outside the gene matches: 13. CDR1 and CDR2 from the germline V gene are LNHDA and SQIVND (reference sequence). The CDR3 sequence: CASDLGQGRSNSNQPQHF. CDR3 sequence (DNA): TGTGCCAGTGATCTGGGACAGGGGAGATCCAATAGCAATCAGCCCCAGCATTTT.

The gene calls are TRBV4-1 and TRBJ1-3; D is possibly TRBD1 (6 bases). V lost 1 base and J 2 bases, leaving 12 bases between the germline ends. CDR1 is MGHRA and CDR2 is YSYEKL in the germline V gene. The CDR3 contains 16 residues. The CDR3 bases are TGCGCCAGCAGCCAAGTACAGGGTGTTACTGGAAACACCATATATTTT. This translates into CASSQVQGVTGNTIYF.

There are a few counts of this clone. The chain couples TRBV6-6 to TRBJ1-2, with D possibly being TRBD1 (5 bases). The CDR3 covers 14 residues. Germline loops: CDR1 MNHNY, CDR2 SVGAGI (reference sequence). V was pared by 5 bases and J by 7 bases, with 17 bases between. This CDR3 is CASSTGSGRFGYTF. The DNA for the CDR3 is TGTGCCAGCAGTACCGGGTCAGGGCGGTTTGGCTACACCTTC.